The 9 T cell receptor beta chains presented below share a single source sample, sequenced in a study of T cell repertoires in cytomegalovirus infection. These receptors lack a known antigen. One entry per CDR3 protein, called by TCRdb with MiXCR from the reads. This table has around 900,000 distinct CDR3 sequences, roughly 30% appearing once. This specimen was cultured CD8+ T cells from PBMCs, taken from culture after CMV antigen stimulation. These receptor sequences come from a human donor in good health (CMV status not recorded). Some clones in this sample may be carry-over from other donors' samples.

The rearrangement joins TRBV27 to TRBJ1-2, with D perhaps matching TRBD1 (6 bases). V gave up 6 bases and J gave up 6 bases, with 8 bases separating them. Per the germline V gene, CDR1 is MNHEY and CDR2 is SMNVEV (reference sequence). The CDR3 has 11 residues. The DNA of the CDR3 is TGTGCCAGCAGGAAGGGGGATGGCTACACCTTC. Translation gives CASRKGDGYTF.

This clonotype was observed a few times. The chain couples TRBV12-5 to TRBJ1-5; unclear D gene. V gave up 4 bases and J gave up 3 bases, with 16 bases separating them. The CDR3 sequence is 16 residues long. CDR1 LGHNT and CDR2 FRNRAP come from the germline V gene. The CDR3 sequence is CASGSHGEENNQPQHF. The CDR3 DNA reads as TGTGCTAGTGGTTCCCATGGTGAGGAGAACAATCAGCCCCAGCATTTT.

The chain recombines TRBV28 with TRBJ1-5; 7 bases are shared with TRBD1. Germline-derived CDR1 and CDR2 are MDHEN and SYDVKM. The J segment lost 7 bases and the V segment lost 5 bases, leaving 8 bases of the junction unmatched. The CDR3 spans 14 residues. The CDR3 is CASSAIQGYQPQHF. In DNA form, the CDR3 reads TGTGCCAGCAGTGCTATACAGGGGTACCAGCCCCAGCATTTT.

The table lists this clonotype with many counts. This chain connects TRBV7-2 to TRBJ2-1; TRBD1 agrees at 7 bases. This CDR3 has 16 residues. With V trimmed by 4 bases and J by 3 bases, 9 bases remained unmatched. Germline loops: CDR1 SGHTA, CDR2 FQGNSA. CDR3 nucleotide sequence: TGTGCCAGCAGCTCGACAGGGCTACCCTACTACAATGAGCAGTTCTTC. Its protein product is CASSSTGLPYYNEQFF.

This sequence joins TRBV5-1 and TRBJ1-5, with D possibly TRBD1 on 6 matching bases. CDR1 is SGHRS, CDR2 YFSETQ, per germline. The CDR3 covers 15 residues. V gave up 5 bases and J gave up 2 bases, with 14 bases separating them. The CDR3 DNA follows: TGCGCCAGCAGTCAAACAGGGATCGGCAATCAGCCCCAGCATTTT. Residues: CASSQTGIGNQPQHF.

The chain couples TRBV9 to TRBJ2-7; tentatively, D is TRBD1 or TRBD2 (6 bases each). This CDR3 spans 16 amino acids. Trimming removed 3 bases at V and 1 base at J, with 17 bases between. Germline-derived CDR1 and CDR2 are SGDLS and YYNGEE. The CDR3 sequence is CASSADTGAWSYEQYF. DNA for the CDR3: TGTGCCAGCAGCGCCGATACGGGGGCCTGGTCCTACGAGCAGTACTTC.

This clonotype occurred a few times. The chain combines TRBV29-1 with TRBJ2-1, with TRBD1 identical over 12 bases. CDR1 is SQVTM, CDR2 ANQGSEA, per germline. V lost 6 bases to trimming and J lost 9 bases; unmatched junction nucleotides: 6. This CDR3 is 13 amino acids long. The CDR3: CSVGTGGAGEQFF. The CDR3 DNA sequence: TGCAGCGTCGGGACAGGGGGCGCGGGTGAGCAGTTCTTC.

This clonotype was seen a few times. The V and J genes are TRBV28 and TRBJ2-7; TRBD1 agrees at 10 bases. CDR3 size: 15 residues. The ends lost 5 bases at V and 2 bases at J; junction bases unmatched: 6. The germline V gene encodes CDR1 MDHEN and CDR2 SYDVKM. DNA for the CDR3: TGTGCCAGCAGTAACCGGGACAGGGGCACCTACGAGCAGTACGTC. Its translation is CASSNRDRGTYEQYV.

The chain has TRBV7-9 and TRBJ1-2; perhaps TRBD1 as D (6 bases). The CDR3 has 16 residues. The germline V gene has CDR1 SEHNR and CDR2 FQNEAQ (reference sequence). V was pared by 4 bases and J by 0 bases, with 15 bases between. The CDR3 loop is CASSSRRGPTNYGYTF. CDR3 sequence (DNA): TGTGCCAGCAGCTCACGCAGGGGACCGACTAACTATGGCTACACCTTC.